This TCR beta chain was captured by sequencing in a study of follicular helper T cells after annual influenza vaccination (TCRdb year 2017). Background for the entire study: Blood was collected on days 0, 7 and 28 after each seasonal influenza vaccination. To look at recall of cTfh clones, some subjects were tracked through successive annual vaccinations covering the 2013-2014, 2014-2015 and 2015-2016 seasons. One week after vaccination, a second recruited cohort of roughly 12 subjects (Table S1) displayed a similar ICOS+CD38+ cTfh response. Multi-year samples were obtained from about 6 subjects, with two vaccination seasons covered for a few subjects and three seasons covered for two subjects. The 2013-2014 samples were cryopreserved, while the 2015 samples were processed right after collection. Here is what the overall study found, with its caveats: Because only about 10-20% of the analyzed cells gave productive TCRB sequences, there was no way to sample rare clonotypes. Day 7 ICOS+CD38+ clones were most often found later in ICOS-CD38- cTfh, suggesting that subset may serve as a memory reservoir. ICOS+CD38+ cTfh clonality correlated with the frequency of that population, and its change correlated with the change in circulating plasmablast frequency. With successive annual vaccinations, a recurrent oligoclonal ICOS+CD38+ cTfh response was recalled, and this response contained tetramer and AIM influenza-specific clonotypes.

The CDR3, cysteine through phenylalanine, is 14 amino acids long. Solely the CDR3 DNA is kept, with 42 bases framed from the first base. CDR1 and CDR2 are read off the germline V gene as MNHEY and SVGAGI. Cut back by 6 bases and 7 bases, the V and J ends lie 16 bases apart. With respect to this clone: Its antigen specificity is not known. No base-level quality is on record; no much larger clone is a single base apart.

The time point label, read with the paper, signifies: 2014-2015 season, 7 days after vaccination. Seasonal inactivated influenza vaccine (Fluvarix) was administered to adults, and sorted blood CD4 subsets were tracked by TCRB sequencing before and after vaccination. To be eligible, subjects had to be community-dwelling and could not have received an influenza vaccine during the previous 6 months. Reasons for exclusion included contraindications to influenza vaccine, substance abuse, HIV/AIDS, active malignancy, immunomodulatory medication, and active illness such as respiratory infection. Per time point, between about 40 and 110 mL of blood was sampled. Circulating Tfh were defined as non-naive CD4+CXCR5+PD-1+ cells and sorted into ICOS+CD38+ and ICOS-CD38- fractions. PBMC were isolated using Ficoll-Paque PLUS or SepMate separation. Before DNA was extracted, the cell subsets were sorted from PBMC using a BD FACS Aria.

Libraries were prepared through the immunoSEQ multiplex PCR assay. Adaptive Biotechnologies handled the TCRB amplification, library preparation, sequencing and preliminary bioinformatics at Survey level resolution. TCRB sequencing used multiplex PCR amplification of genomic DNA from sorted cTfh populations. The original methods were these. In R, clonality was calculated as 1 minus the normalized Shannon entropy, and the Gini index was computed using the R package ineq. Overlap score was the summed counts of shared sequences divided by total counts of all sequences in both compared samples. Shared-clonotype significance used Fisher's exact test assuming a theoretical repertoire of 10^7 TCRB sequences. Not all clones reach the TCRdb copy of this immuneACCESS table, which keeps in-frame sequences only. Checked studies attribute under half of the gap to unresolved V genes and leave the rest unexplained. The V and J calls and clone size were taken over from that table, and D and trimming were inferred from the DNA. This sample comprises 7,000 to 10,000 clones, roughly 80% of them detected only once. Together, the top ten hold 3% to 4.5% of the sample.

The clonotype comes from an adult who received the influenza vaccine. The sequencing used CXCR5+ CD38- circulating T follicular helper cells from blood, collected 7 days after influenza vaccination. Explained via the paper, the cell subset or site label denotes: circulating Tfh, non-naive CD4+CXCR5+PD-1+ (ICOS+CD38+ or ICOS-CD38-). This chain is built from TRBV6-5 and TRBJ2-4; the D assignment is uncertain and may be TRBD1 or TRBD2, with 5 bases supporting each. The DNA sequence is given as TGTGCCAGCAGCCGATCTCAGGGCGGGAACATTCAGTACTTC. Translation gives CASSRSQGGNIQYF.